Below, 32 T cell receptor beta chains from the same sample are listed, as sequenced in a study of neurological immune-mediated disorders. TCRdb re-analysed the 5' RACE reads in MiXCR, keeping a single row per CDR3 protein. This table has some 47,000 distinct CDR3 sequences, 20% to 25% appearing once. Described time point: technical triplicate 3. Material: PBMCs. The origin of the receptors is a man aged 55-75 years with HTLV-1-associated myelopathy (HAM/TSP).

The rearrangement links TRBV5-1 to TRBJ2-5; D possibly corresponds to TRBD2 (5 bases). Germline CDR1 reads SGHRS; CDR2 reads YFSETQ. Trimming took off 10 bases at V and 5 bases at J, with 24 bases between the two ends. The CDR3 runs 15 residues. The CDR3 DNA is TGCGCCCTCAGTTCGGACTGGACGATCGGGGAGACCCAGTACTTC. Protein sequence: CALSSDWTIGETQYF.

This clonotype was counted many times. The chain is built from TRBV4-1 and TRBJ2-1, with a weak D call TRBD2 (5 bases). The germline V gene has CDR1 MGHRA and CDR2 YSYEKL. V shed 5 bases and J shed 3 bases, with 14 bases lying between them. The CDR3 consists of 15 residues. CDR3 protein: CASSVGGSDYNEQFF. CDR3 in DNA: TGCGCCAGCAGCGTGGGCGGGTCCGACTACAATGAGCAGTTCTTC.

The chain links TRBV30 to TRBJ1-3; D gene ambiguous. The CDR3 spans 12 residues. The germline V gene encodes CDR1 GTSNPN and CDR2 SVGIG (reference sequence). Between the trimmed V and J ends, which lost 5 bases and 0 bases, there was a span of 5 bases. The CDR3 spells CAWDISGNTIYF. The CDR3 coding sequence is TGTGCCTGGGACATCTCTGGAAACACCATATATTTT.

This chain links TRBV20-1 with TRBJ1-5, with unresolved D. V lost 3 bases and J lost 8, with 11 bases in between. The CDR3 consists of 12 residues. Germline V gene sequence: CDR1 DFQATT, CDR2 SNEGSKA (reference sequence). This CDR3 is CSASRENKPQHF. CDR3 nucleotide sequence: TGCAGTGCTAGTAGAGAGAATAAGCCCCAGCATTTT.

This clonotype was counted ten times or more. The chain links TRBV25-1 to TRBJ2-2; TRBD1 is a possible D gene (6 bases). Trimming stripped 7 bases from V and 2 bases from J, with 17 bases between. Germline CDR1 MGHDK, CDR2 SYGVNS. This CDR3 spans 16 amino acids. The CDR3 region is CASIGTQGLNTGELFF. Here the CDR3 DNA reads TGTGCCAGCATTGGAACCCAGGGGTTAAACACCGGGGAGCTGTTTTTT.

This clonotype was recorded many times. The chain uses TRBV3-1 and TRBJ2-7; 8 bases line up with TRBD2. The CDR3 contains 16 residues. Germline CDR1 reads LGHDT; CDR2 reads YNNKEL (reference sequence). The V gene end was trimmed by 1 base and the J gene end by 2 bases; junction bases not matched to a gene: 7. This CDR3 reads CASSQAPRAGAYEQYF. CDR3 in DNA: TGTGCCAGCAGCCAAGCTCCTCGAGCGGGAGCCTACGAGCAGTACTTC.

This clonotype was observed many times. The V call is TRBV4-2, the J call TRBJ2-7; 7 nucleotides line up with TRBD2. Germline loops: CDR1 LGHNA, CDR2 YNFKEQ. The CDR3 totals 15 residues. V dropped 7 bases and J dropped 0; count of bases not matched to a gene: 9. Written as DNA, the CDR3 is TGTGCCAGCAAAGGCTACGGGAGGAACTCCTACGAGCAGTACTTC. Its translation: CASKGYGRNSYEQYF.

The rearrangement uses TRBV7-9 and TRBJ2-1; D ambiguous. Trimming stripped 5 bases from V and 4 bases from J, with 12 bases between. Germline values: CDR1 SEHNR, CDR2 FQNEAQ (reference sequence). The CDR3 runs 14 residues. This CDR3 is CASSPLSRYNEQFF. In nucleotides, the CDR3 is TGTGCCAGCAGCCCCCTAAGCCGTTACAATGAGCAGTTCTTC.

This clonotype was detected a few times. The chain combines TRBV6-6 with TRBJ2-1; D unclear. CDR3 length: 13 amino acids. Trimming left V 0 bases short and J 3 bases short, with 3 bases between. Germline-derived CDR1 and CDR2 are MNHNY and SVGAGI (reference sequence). Here the CDR3 reads CASSYSDYNEQFF. CDR3 bases: TGTGCCAGCAGTTACTCGGACTACAATGAGCAGTTCTTC.

This clonotype was picked up many times. Germline and junction disagree at one end, which may indicate a read error. V gene TRBV20-1 combines with J gene TRBJ2-1, with D perhaps matching TRBD1 (5 bases). Germline V CDR1 and CDR2: DFQATT, SNEGSKA (reference sequence). This CDR3 has 16 amino acids. The CDR3 spells CSARVGRGGSYNEQFF. The CDR3 nucleotides read TGCAGTGCCAGAGTGGGAAGGGGTGGGTCCTACAATGAGCAGTTCTTC.

The J gene is TRBJ2-3, the V gene TRBV5-1; 11 bases line up with TRBD2. Per germline, CDR1 SGHRS and CDR2 YFSETQ. The V segment lost 6 bases and the J segment 0 bases; nucleotides outside the gene matches: 6. The CDR3 runs to 16 residues. In DNA, the CDR3 is TGCGCCAGCAACTCAGGGACTAGCGGTAGCACAGATACGCAGTATTTT. Its translation is CASNSGTSGSTDTQYF.

There are many counts of this clonotype. The chain has TRBV29-1 and TRBJ2-1; D is perhaps TRBD2 (7 bases). V was cut by 6 bases and J by 10 bases, with 13 bases left in between. The CDR3 consists of 11 residues. In germline, CDR1 is SQVTM, CDR2 ANQGSEA. In DNA, the CDR3 is TGCAGCGTGGGAGGGGGTAACGAGCAGTTCTTC. Its translation: CSVGGGNEQFF.

Many counts were recorded for this clonotype. The CDR3 DNA is TGCAGCGTGCAGGGAGCACTTTTGCTAAATACGCAGTATTTT. As protein: CSVQGALLLNTQYF. The rearrangement links TRBV29-1 to TRBJ2-3, with D possibly being TRBD1 or TRBD2 (5 bases each). V lost 6 bases and J lost 7, with 20 bases in between. Germline V gene lookup returns CDR1 SQVTM and CDR2 ANQGSEA. This CDR3 has 14 residues.

J is TRBJ2-5 and V is TRBV5-1; a weak D match, TRBD2 (6 bases). Deletions cut 6 bases from V and 2 bases from J, with 17 bases between. The CDR3 length is 15 residues. Germline CDR1 SGHRS, CDR2 YFSETQ. As DNA, the CDR3 is TGCGCCAGCAACTACGCATCCGGGACTCAAGAGACCCAGTACTTC. Protein sequence: CASNYASGTQETQYF.

This clonotype came up many times. This sequence joins TRBV5-1 and TRBJ2-7; no clear D gene. The V end lost 3 bases, the J end lost 0 bases, and 10 bases lay between the germline ends. CDR3 length equals 14 residues. Per germline, CDR1 SGHRS and CDR2 YFSETQ. The CDR3 is CASSSRASSYEQYF. In DNA, the CDR3 is TGCGCCAGCAGCTCTCGGGCCAGCTCCTACGAGCAGTACTTC.

This clonotype was observed many times. The chain recombines TRBV7-8 with TRBJ2-2; either TRBD1 or TRBD2 may fit D (5 bases each). The germline gives CDR1 SGHVS, CDR2 FQNEAQ. CDR3 length equals 15 residues. Trimming took 0 bases from V and 0 from J, leaving 5 bases between them. The CDR3 here is CASSLAGANTGELFF. CDR3 coding DNA: TGTGCCAGCAGCTTAGCGGGGGCGAACACCGGGGAGCTGTTTTTT.

This clonotype has a handful of counts. This chain joins TRBV7-9 and TRBJ2-5, with 8 positions matching TRBD1. Germline lookup yields CDR1 SEHNR and CDR2 FQNEAQ (reference sequence). This CDR3 spans 13 amino acids. The V segment lost 5 bases and the J segment 5 bases; nucleotides outside the gene matches: 4. The CDR3, as DNA: TGTGCCAGCAGCCCCAGGGGGCCGGAGACCCAGTACTTC. This codes for CASSPRGPETQYF.

This clonotype was detected ten times or more. This chain links TRBV9 with TRBJ2-7, with D maybe TRBD2 (5 bases). V was shortened by 3 bases and J by 6 bases, with 10 bases between the two germline ends. The CDR3 sequence is 12 residues long. Germline V lookup: CDR1 SGDLS, CDR2 YYNGEE. CDR3 DNA sequence: TGTGCCAGCAGCGGCCATGAGGGCGAGCAGTACTTC. It yields the protein CASSGHEGEQYF.

J is TRBJ1-4 and V is TRBV20-1; tentative D call: TRBD1 (6 bases). The CDR3 runs 15 residues. Germline V gives CDR1 DFQATT, CDR2 SNEGSKA (reference sequence). Trimming took 4 bases from V and 5 from J, leaving 17 bases between them. In DNA form, the CDR3 reads TGCAGTGCTAAAATCGGGGGCGGCGGGAATGAAAAACTGTTTTTT. It translates to CSAKIGGGGNEKLFF.

The V gene is TRBV5-1, the J gene TRBJ2-1, with D unresolved. The CDR3 is 16 residues long. Trimming removed 6 bases from V and 0 bases from J, with 16 bases in between. Germline CDR1 and CDR2: SGHRS and YFSETQ. CDR3 region: CASILAASGSYNEQFF. DNA of the CDR3: TGCGCCAGCATCCTGGCTGCGAGTGGCTCCTACAATGAGCAGTTCTTC.

This clonotype was counted ten times or more. V usage is TRBV20-1 and J usage is TRBJ2-1; D may be TRBD1 (5 bases). V was clipped by 6 bases and J by 0 bases, with 12 bases between them. CDR1 and CDR2 from the germline V gene are DFQATT and SNEGSKA (reference sequence). The CDR3 is 14 amino acids. Here the CDR3 DNA reads TGCAGTGCCACCCAGGGTAGCTCCTACAATGAGCAGTTCTTC. It specifies CSATQGSSYNEQFF.

This clonotype has only one observation. Given a much more abundant clone one base away, this may be a read error. The chain combines TRBV19 with TRBJ1-4; no clear D gene. Trimming removed 6 bases at V and 7 bases at J, with 9 bases between. This CDR3 is 12 amino acids long. Germline V gene data show CDR1 as LNHDA and CDR2 as SQIVND (reference sequence). CDR3 residues: CASSLGSEKLFF. The CDR3 bases are TGTGCCAGTAGCCTTGGTAGTGAAAAACTGTTTTTT.

This clonotype was detected ten times or more. V and J are TRBV20-1 and TRBJ2-3; no clear D gene. The V end was cut by 1 base, the J end by 6 bases, with 5 bases between. Looked up from germline, CDR1 is DFQATT and CDR2 is SNEGSKA (reference sequence). The CDR3 runs to 11 residues. The CDR3 loop reads CSARVLDTQYF. In nucleotides, the CDR3 is TGCAGTGCTAGAGTTTTGGATACGCAGTATTTT.

This clonotype was detected ten times or more. The chain joins TRBV12-3 or TRBV12-4 to TRBJ2-1; 11 bases are a match to TRBD2. The junction had 11 bases not matched to a gene; V was cut back by 7 bases and J by 3 bases. This CDR3 contains 17 residues. The CDR3 DNA is TGTGCCAGCAACAATGGCTCGACTAGCGGGAACTACAATGAGCAGTTCTTC. This encodes CASNNGSTSGNYNEQFF.

This clonotype has ten or more counts. This sequence joins TRBV7-9 and TRBJ2-7; TRBD2 agrees at 9 bases. V was clipped by 1 base and J by 4 bases; unmatched bases: 5. CDR1 is SEHNR, CDR2 FQNEAQ, per germline (reference sequence). The CDR3 covers 15 residues. This chain's CDR3 is CASSLGGSGSYEQYF. The CDR3 DNA reads as TGTGCCAGCAGCTTAGGGGGTAGCGGGAGTTACGAGCAGTACTTC.

This clonotype was seen repeatedly, ten times or more. The rearrangement uses TRBV9 and TRBJ2-2; 9 bases align to TRBD2. In germline, CDR1 is SGDLS, CDR2 YYNGEE. The CDR3 totals 16 residues. V was pared by 0 bases and J by 4 bases, with 4 bases of the junction left unmatched. As DNA, the CDR3 is TGTGCCAGCAGCGTAGTAGCGGGAGCGGTCACCGGGGAGCTGTTTTTT. Residues: CASSVVAGAVTGELFF. Combining the CDR3 with reference TRBV9 and TRBJ2-2 gives the whole variable domain DSGVTQTPKHLITATGQRVTLRCSPRSGDLSVYWYQQSLDQGLQFLIQYYNGEERAKGNILERFSAQQFPDLHSELNLSSLELGDSALYFCASSVVAGAVTGELFFGEGSRLTVL.

This clonotype was seen at least ten times. The chain is built from TRBV11-2 and TRBJ2-3; 8 nucleotides agree with TRBD2. Germline V gene data show CDR1 as SGHAT and CDR2 as FQNNGV. Trimming took 2 bases from V and 0 from J; bases not matched to a gene: 7. There are 17 residues in the CDR3. CDR3 loop: CASSLMGSSGSTDTQYF. CDR3 in DNA: TGTGCCAGCAGCTTAATGGGTTCTAGCGGGAGCACAGATACGCAGTATTTT.

This clonotype was found many times. This chain links TRBV20-1 with TRBJ2-3, with TRBD2 matching 7 bases. The CDR3 consists of 17 residues. The junction had 9 bases not matched to a gene; V was cut back by 0 bases and J by 0 bases. Germline V lookup: CDR1 DFQATT, CDR2 SNEGSKA (reference sequence). The CDR3 DNA is TGCAGTGCTAGAGATCTTTGGAATAGCGGGAGCACAGATACGCAGTATTTT. It specifies CSARDLWNSGSTDTQYF.

The chain uses TRBV5-6 and TRBJ2-6, with D perhaps being TRBD1 or TRBD2 (6 bases each). Germline V gene data show CDR1 as SGHDT and CDR2 as YYEEEE. Deletions cut 0 bases from V and 2 bases from J, with 12 bases between. The CDR3 has 17 residues. CDR3 in DNA: TGTGCCAGCAGCTTGGCCCCGAGGGGGGCTGGGGCCAACGTCCTGACTTTC. Encoded protein: CASSLAPRGAGANVLTF.

Many counts were recorded for this clonotype. The rearrangement joins TRBV5-1 to TRBJ1-4; the D gene is possibly TRBD1 (6 bases). V lost 1 base and J 5 bases, leaving 12 bases between the germline ends. The CDR3 covers 15 residues. Germline V gene sequence: CDR1 SGHRS, CDR2 YFSETQ. DNA for the CDR3: TGCGCCAGCAGCTTGTCAAGGGGGGGAAATGAAAAACTGTTTTTT. It is translated as CASSLSRGGNEKLFF.

This clonotype was counted at least ten times. This rearrangement joins TRBV6-5 to TRBJ1-5; D is possibly TRBD1 (5 bases). Trimming took 0 bases from V and 7 from J, leaving 13 bases between them. CDR3 length equals 15 residues. Germline CDR1 MNHEY, CDR2 SVGAGI. CDR3 nucleotides: TGTGCCAGCAGTTACTCGAGGGCAGGGCACCAGCCCCAGCATTTT. Amino acid sequence: CASSYSRAGHQPQHF.

This clonotype was recorded many times. The rearrangement joins TRBV7-8 to TRBJ2-2; 8 bases align to TRBD1. The length of the CDR3 is 17 residues. The V gene's germline CDR1 is SGHVS and CDR2 FQNEAQ. Trimming cost V 6 bases and J 3 bases; bases outside gene matches: 12. CDR3 sequence: CASRINDAGGYTGELFF. Written as DNA, the CDR3 is TGTGCCAGCAGGATTAACGACGCAGGGGGCTACACCGGGGAGCTGTTTTTT.